Below, 31 T cell receptor beta chains from the same sample are listed, as sequenced in a study of blood T cell repertoires in COVID-19 (dated by TCRdb to 2019 to 2021). Library preparation employed the immunoSEQ multiplex PCR assay. TCRdb provides this immuneACCESS table in a form limited to in-frame rearrangements. Some clones are lacking; in checked studies, under half of them reflect an unresolved V gene, and why the rest are absent is not known. Across this sample there are tens of thousands of clones, with approximately 89% seen only once. The top ten clonotypes cover about 2% of the sample. The sample taken for sequencing was peripheral blood. The origin of the receptors is a man aged 45-60 years with acute or convalescent COVID-19.

The chain links TRBV18 to TRBJ2-7, with D possibly TRBD2 on 5 matching bases. The germline V gene encodes CDR1 KGHSH and CDR2 LQKENI. The CDR3 is 15 residues long. V was trimmed by 6 bases and J by 3 bases, leaving 18 bases between them. CDR3 bases: TGTGCCAGCTCCCAGCCCAGCGGACCCAACTACGAGCAGTACTTC. Amino acid sequence: CASSQPSGPNYEQYF.

This chain links TRBV15 with TRBJ1-4; TRBD1 aligns across 10 bases. Trimming at V came to 5 bases and at J to 5 bases, leaving 5 bases not matched to a gene. This CDR3 has 15 amino acids. Germline V CDR1 and CDR2: LNHNV, YYDKDF (reference sequence). CDR3 in DNA: TGTGCCACCAGCGCCTGGGACAGGGGAAATGAAAAACTGTTTTTT. It yields the protein CATSAWDRGNEKLFF.

This clone has just one count. CDR3: CSVESTSEIGEQYF. The CDR3 DNA sequence: TGCAGCGTTGAGTCGACTAGCGAAATCGGAGAGCAGTACTTC. V is TRBV29-1 and J is TRBJ2-7, with TRBD2 matching over 8 bases. The CDR3 has 14 residues. Germline lookup yields CDR1 SQVTM and CDR2 ANQGSEA. V lost 3 bases to trimming and J lost 7 bases; unmatched junction nucleotides: 11.

The V and J genes are TRBV5-1 and TRBJ2-1; 15 nucleotides align to TRBD2. The germline gives CDR1 SGHRS, CDR2 YFSETQ. Losses at the gene ends were 4 bases for V and 7 bases for J; bases not matched to a gene: 3. CDR3 length equals 15 residues. The CDR3 here is CASSNGLAGGNEQFF. CDR3 in DNA: TGCGCCAGCAGCAACGGACTAGCGGGAGGGAATGAGCAGTTCTTC.

The chain carries TRBV6-5 and TRBJ2-5; D possibly corresponds to TRBD1 (6 bases). The V gene's germline CDR1 is MNHEY and CDR2 SVGAGI. V was clipped by 2 bases and J by 2 bases, with 15 bases between them. The CDR3 sequence is 16 residues long. The CDR3 DNA is TGTGCCAGCAGTTACAACGGACAGCCCAGTCAAGAGACCCAGTACTTC. As protein: CASSYNGQPSQETQYF.

This chain joins TRBV5-1 and TRBJ2-7; 11 bases match TRBD2. Per germline, CDR1 SGHRS and CDR2 YFSETQ. The length of the CDR3 is 15 residues. The V segment lost 7 bases and the J segment 1 base; nucleotides outside the gene matches: 7. Here the CDR3 reads CASRVGLAGSYEQYF. In DNA form, the CDR3 reads TGCGCCAGCCGGGTCGGACTAGCGGGTTCCTACGAGCAGTACTTC.

This sequence joins TRBV3-1 (or the pseudogene TRBV3-2) and TRBJ2-5; D ambiguous. V was clipped by 5 bases and J by 13 bases, with 26 bases between them. The V gene's germline CDR1 is LGHDT and CDR2 YNNKEL (reference sequence). The CDR3 sequence is 15 residues long. The CDR3 coding sequence is TGTGCCAGCAGCGAGATCGAGACTCCACGCAACTCTCCGTACTTC. Its translation is CASSEIETPRNSPYF.

The chain recombines TRBV3-1 (or the pseudogene TRBV3-2) with TRBJ1-4; no definite D call. The CDR3 extends over 17 amino acids. The V and J ends lost 3 bases and 3 bases respectively, with 17 bases between them. The germline gives CDR1 LGHDT, CDR2 YNNKEL (reference sequence). The CDR3, as DNA: TGTGCCAGCAGCCATCTCGGACGGGGAGGGCCTAATGAAAAACTGTTTTTT. This sequence encodes CASSHLGRGGPNEKLFF.

This rearrangement joins TRBV9 to TRBJ2-5; D gene unclear. This CDR3 spans 13 amino acids. Germline V gene sequence: CDR1 SGDLS, CDR2 YYNGEE. With 2 bases removed from V and 5 bases from J, the gap between germline ends came to 10 bases. The CDR3 protein is CASSVGFKETQYF. CDR3 nucleotides: TGTGCCAGCAGCGTCGGGTTTAAGGAGACCCAGTACTTC.

The chain carries TRBV5-4 and TRBJ2-5, with D possibly matching TRBD2 (6 bases). Germline assignment: CDR1 SGHNT and CDR2 YYREEE (reference sequence). The CDR3 has 15 residues. Trimming removed 4 bases at V and 3 bases at J, with 16 bases between. The CDR3 reads CASSQNPGGKETQYF. For the CDR3, the DNA is TGTGCCAGCAGCCAAAACCCCGGAGGGAAAGAGACCCAGTACTTC. Drawing the rest from reference TRBV5-4 and TRBJ2-5, the complete variable domain is ETGVTQSPTHLIKTRGQQVTLRCSSQSGHNTVSWYQQALGQGPQFIFQYYREEENGRGNFPPRFSGLQFPNYSSELNVNALELDDSALYLCASSQNPGGKETQYFGPGTRLLVL.

The J gene is TRBJ2-1, the V gene TRBV9; 7 bases agree with TRBD2. Germline CDR1 SGDLS, CDR2 YYNGEE. This CDR3 has 16 amino acids. V lost 0 bases to trimming and J lost 9 bases; unmatched junction nucleotides: 12. The CDR3 reads CASSVVVGDASGEQFF. The CDR3 coding sequence is TGTGCCAGCAGCGTAGTAGTGGGAGACGCTAGCGGTGAGCAGTTCTTC.

The V call is TRBV9, the J call TRBJ2-7; TRBD2 is a possible D gene (7 bases). Trimming pared 4 bases from V and 4 bases from J, leaving 27 bases between. Germline V gene sequence: CDR1 SGDLS, CDR2 YYNGEE. CDR3 length equals 18 residues. Here the CDR3 DNA reads TGTGCCAGCAGCCCCCGAATGTCAGGGGAGGGACTTATGTACGAGCAGTACTTC. Its protein is CASSPRMSGEGLMYEQYF.

V gene TRBV10-3 combines with J gene TRBJ2-1, with D tentatively TRBD1 (5 bases). Germline CDR1 reads ENHRY; CDR2 reads SYGVKD. This CDR3 is built from 13 residues. Trimming stripped 5 bases from V and 6 bases from J, with 11 bases between. The CDR3 nucleotides read TGTGCCATCAGTATTGGGGCGGTCAATGAGCAGTTCTTC. Translating gives CAISIGAVNEQFF.

The chain has TRBV28 and TRBJ2-7; the D gene is possibly TRBD1 (5 bases). This CDR3 is 14 amino acids long. From germline, CDR1 is MDHEN and CDR2 SYDVKM. The germline V and J ends were trimmed by 0 bases and 5 bases, with 11 bases remaining between them. The CDR3 DNA reads as TGTGCCAGCAGTTTATGGCAGGGTAGGAACGAGCAGTACTTC. Amino acid sequence: CASSLWQGRNEQYF.

In this sample, this clone turned up once. The rearrangement links TRBV7-2 to TRBJ1-3, with 7 bases aligning to TRBD1. The CDR3 covers 15 residues. The V and J ends lost 2 bases and 6 bases, in that order; junction bases with no gene match: 7. Per the germline V gene, CDR1 is SGHTA and CDR2 is FQGNSA. The CDR3 spells CASSLRPGQQNTIYF. As DNA, the CDR3 is TGTGCCAGCAGCTTACGCCCGGGACAGCAAAACACCATATATTTT.

The chain joins TRBV9 to TRBJ1-2, with D perhaps TRBD1 (5 bases). Germline loops: CDR1 SGDLS, CDR2 YYNGEE. The CDR3 is 13 amino acids. V was cut by 2 bases and J by 8 bases, with 13 bases left in between. The CDR3 sequence is CASSVDSLGGYTF. CDR3 DNA: TGTGCCAGCAGCGTTGACAGCCTAGGGGGCTACACCTTC.

CDR3 sequence: CASSLLGGVQPQHF. The CDR3 region has the DNA TGTGCCAGCAGTCTCCTTGGGGGGGTTCAGCCCCAGCATTTT. The rearrangement joins TRBV6-8 to TRBJ1-5; a possible D gene is TRBD1 (5 bases). The length of the CDR3 is 14 residues. Trimming pared 5 bases from V and 6 bases from J, leaving 14 bases between. The V gene's germline CDR1 is MNHGY and CDR2 SAAAGT.

The chain carries TRBV7-8 and TRBJ1-5; D might be TRBD1 (5 bases). Germline V lookup: CDR1 SGHVS, CDR2 FQNEAQ. The CDR3 is made up of 16 amino acids. V shed 1 base and J shed 2 bases, with 12 bases lying between them. The CDR3 bases are TGTGCCAGCAGCTTAGTCAGGGATCAAGGCAATCAGCCCCAGCATTTT. Translated: CASSLVRDQGNQPQHF.

V gene TRBV5-1 combines with J gene TRBJ1-3; perhaps TRBD1 as D (5 bases). V was trimmed by 0 bases and J by 3 bases, leaving 10 bases between them. CDR3 length: 15 residues. Germline V gene data show CDR1 as SGHRS and CDR2 as YFSETQ. CDR3 bases: TGCGCCAGCAGCTTGGGGGGCAGAGATGGAAACACCATATATTTT. It encodes CASSLGGRDGNTIYF.

The chain employs TRBV2 and TRBJ2-5; D gene uncertain. Trimming removed 5 bases at V and 5 bases at J, with 12 bases between. Per germline, CDR1 SNHLY and CDR2 FYNNEI. This CDR3 is 13 amino acids long. The CDR3 bases are TGTGCCAGCAGTCGACATAACGGTGAGACCCAGTACTTC. Its protein is CASSRHNGETQYF.

This clone was detected once. This rearrangement joins TRBV2 to TRBJ2-2, with D possibly matching TRBD2 (6 bases). This CDR3 region has 18 residues. V dropped 4 bases and J dropped 7 bases, with 25 bases sitting between them. Germline CDR1 SNHLY, CDR2 FYNNEI. CDR3 DNA: TGTGCCAGCAGTGGGTGGCAGAGACCCACAAAGGGAGGCGGGGAGCTGTTTTTT. Translating gives CASSGWQRPTKGGGELFF.

V and J are TRBV5-1 and TRBJ2-3; 7 bases are a match to TRBD1. V lost 2 bases to trimming and J lost 0 bases; unmatched junction nucleotides: 3. Germline CDR1 and CDR2: SGHRS and YFSETQ. The CDR3 length is 15 residues. CDR3 nucleotide sequence: TGCGCCAGCAGCTTATCGGACAGGAGCACAGATACGCAGTATTTT. Its protein product is CASSLSDRSTDTQYF.

This sequence joins TRBV6-2 or TRBV6-3 and TRBJ2-2; 10 nucleotides match TRBD1. Germline V gene data show CDR1 as MNHEY and CDR2 as SVGEGT. With 5 bases clipped from V and 5 bases from J, the junction kept 2 bases outside the gene matches. The CDR3 is 14 residues long. The CDR3, as DNA: TGTGCCAGCAGTATGGGACAGGGGACCGGGGAGCTGTTTTTT. Its translation: CASSMGQGTGELFF.

This chain joins TRBV5-1 and TRBJ2-1, with 11 bases identical to TRBD1. The germline gives CDR1 SGHRS, CDR2 YFSETQ. The CDR3 loop spans 14 amino acids. With V trimmed by 5 bases and J by 8 bases, 6 bases remained unmatched. This chain's CDR3 is CASRPGTGGDEQFF. CDR3 DNA sequence: TGCGCCAGCAGACCCGGGACAGGGGGAGATGAGCAGTTCTTC.

V is TRBV9 and J is TRBJ2-5, with 8 bases lining up with TRBD1. The CDR3 contains 14 residues. Germline V gene data show CDR1 as SGDLS and CDR2 as YYNGEE. Losses at the gene ends were 4 bases for V and 5 bases for J; bases not matched to a gene: 7. Here the CDR3 DNA reads TGTGCCAGCAGCCAACAGACAGGGGCGGAGACCCAGTACTTC. Protein product: CASSQQTGAETQYF. The full variable domain, completed using reference TRBV9 and TRBJ2-5, is DSGVTQTPKHLITATGQRVTLRCSPRSGDLSVYWYQQSLDQGLQFLIQYYNGEERAKGNILERFSAQQFPDLHSELNLSSLELGDSALYFCASSQQTGAETQYFGPGTRLLVL.

This chain connects TRBV7-3 to TRBJ1-6, with D hard to call. Between the trimmed V and J ends, which lost 5 bases and 6 bases, there was a span of 14 bases. Germline-derived CDR1 and CDR2 are SGHTA and FQGTGA. The CDR3 contains 15 residues. The CDR3 nucleotides read TGTGCCAGCAGCCGTTCCGGGTCAATTAATTCACCCCTCCACTTT. This gives the protein CASSRSGSINSPLHF.

This chain joins TRBV12-3 or TRBV12-4 and TRBJ2-4; perhaps TRBD1 as D (5 bases). V was cut by 3 bases and J by 4 bases, with 7 bases left in between. CDR3 length: 13 amino acids. The CDR3 reads CASSLTEKNIQYF. DNA of the CDR3: TGTGCCAGCAGTTTGACAGAAAAAAACATTCAGTACTTC.

The chain is built from TRBV4-1 and TRBJ1-4, with a tentative D call TRBD1 (5 bases). The V and J ends lost 4 bases and 8 bases respectively, with 17 bases between them. This CDR3 has 15 residues. Germline V gene data show CDR1 as MGHRA and CDR2 as YSYEKL. The CDR3: CASSPGGTGREKLFF. As DNA, the CDR3 is TGCGCCAGCAGCCCCGGCGGGACCGGGAGGGAAAAACTGTTTTTT.

The genes are TRBV9 and TRBJ1-1; D may be TRBD1 (5 bases). V lost 0 bases and J 0 bases, leaving 9 bases between the germline ends. Germline V gene lookup returns CDR1 SGDLS and CDR2 YYNGEE. The CDR3 sequence is 15 residues long. In nucleotides, the CDR3 is TGTGCCAGCAGCGTAGCTGCAGGGATGAACACTGAAGCTTTCTTT. Its translation is CASSVAAGMNTEAFF. Variable domain in full (rest from reference TRBV9 and TRBJ1-1): DSGVTQTPKHLITATGQRVTLRCSPRSGDLSVYWYQQSLDQGLQFLIQYYNGEERAKGNILERFSAQQFPDLHSELNLSSLELGDSALYFCASSVAAGMNTEAFFGQGTRLTVV.

The chain links TRBV7-2 to TRBJ2-5, with a tentative D call TRBD2 (5 bases). The length of the CDR3 is 14 residues. Germline V gene sequence: CDR1 SGHTA, CDR2 FQGNSA. Trimming removed 1 base at V and 5 bases at J, with 11 bases between. CDR3 sequence reads: CASSLVGSGETQYF. The CDR3 region has the DNA TGTGCCAGCAGCTTAGTGGGGTCGGGGGAGACCCAGTACTTC.

The table lists this clone with a count of one. The gene calls are TRBV5-1 and TRBJ2-5; 7 nucleotides line up with TRBD1. The CDR3 sequence is 13 residues long. V trimming: 5 bases; J trimming: 4 bases; junction bases outside the gene matches: 5. CDR1 is SGHRS and CDR2 is YFSETQ in the germline V gene. The CDR3, as DNA: TGCGCCAGCAGTTGGACAGGAGGAGAGACCCAGTACTTC. Its protein product is CASSWTGGETQYF.